This record covers a single T cell receptor beta chain. The antigen is undetermined. This same CDR3 is encoded by further DNA sequences in the sample. Per the original data handling: Filtering was not the same, since immunoSEQ gave junction-only sequences without quality scores. Measured with immunoSEQ multiplex PCR; TCRdb has only the in-frame clones, and not every one. From that table come the V and J calls and clone size; the DNA was used to work out D and trimming. The repertoire holds 300,000 to 350,000 clones, 73% seen once, with about 10% in the top ten. The data belong to a study of shared clonotypes between healthy human individuals. V was pared by 4 bases and J by 2 bases, with 3 bases of the junction left unmatched. The CDR3 is made up of 15 amino acids. The germline V gene has CDR1 SGHRS and CDR2 YFSETQ. Whole-study findings and limits: Naive CD4 clonotype sharing across a handful of donors was about 5%. Some clonotypes were shared by all four sorted-subset donors, while others were not shared. The non-shared ones had lower generation probabilities than the shared ones.

The rearrangement links TRBV5-1 to TRBJ2-5; 12 nucleotides match TRBD2. The sample consisted of memory CD4+ T cells sorted from blood. Stated subset: CD45RA-negative fraction. The origin of this receptor is a young man in good health. In DNA, the CDR3 is TGCGCCAGCAGCAGAGGGACTAGCGGGCAAGAGACCCAGTACTTC. As protein: CASSRGTSGQETQYF. The complete variable domain, with remaining parts taken from reference TRBV5-1 and TRBJ2-5, reads KAGVTQTPRYLIKTRGQQVTLSCSPISGHRSVSWYQQTPGQGLQFLFEYFSETQRNKGNFPGRFSGRQFSNSRSEMNVSTLELGDSALYLCASSRGTSGQETQYFGPGTRLLVL.